This TCR beta chain was documented in a study of blood T cells in healthy people across ages. Study results and caveats: The study regarded diversity estimates from one million T cells as underestimates. TCR beta diversity was tightly associated with the proportion of naive T cells. Naive CD4+ cell counts and diversity both ran higher in long-lived than in aged donors.

Sample-barcoded 5' priming and a J-beta primer mix drove a second PCR of roughly 7 to 11 cycles. Each cDNA molecule was tagged by a template-switch adaptor with 12 random nucleotides. MiXCR, run by TCRdb on the 5' RACE reads, gives a single entry per CDR3 protein. The data show over 1,200,000 distinct CDR3 sequences, with around 59% seen just once and about 6.3% held by the top ten. About this clonotype itself: Its antigen remains unidentified.

This CDR3 has 14 amino acids. The J segment lost 5 bases and the V segment lost 0 bases, leaving 3 bases of the junction unmatched. CDR1 and CDR2 (germline): SGDLS, YYNGEE. The chain is built from TRBV9 and TRBJ2-5, with 8 nucleotides matching TRBD1. Specimen: blood. The source of this sequence is a man between 18 and 35 years old in good health. The CDR3 nucleotides read TGTGCCAGCAGCGTAGACAGGGGGGATGAGACCCAGTACTTC. Its protein is CASSVDRGDETQYF.